The rows below give T cell receptor beta chains drawn from one sample of a study of low-dose radiotherapy and immunotherapy resistance in tumors. One entry per CDR3 protein, called by TCRdb with MiXCR from the reads. The sample includes approximately 90,000 distinct CDR3 sequences, 9.4% of them seen just once. Specimen: PBMCs, collected before treatment. The source of these receptors is a male donor with prostate cancer. Both conserved end residues are part of each CDR3. D genes are given only for firm matches. Clone size is given for some rows only: seen once, a few or many times, or a class if the clone is expanded.

CDR3 DNA,CDR3 protein,clone size,D gene,J gene,CDR3 length,V gene
TGCAGTGCAGAGTCCGGCTATAGCAATCAGCCCCAGCATTTT,CSAESGYSNQPQHF,many,.,TRBJ1-5,14,TRBV20-1
TGTGCCAGCAGCCAAGAGGTGGCGGGCAGTACAGAGAATGAGCAGTTCTTC,CASSQEVAGSTENEQFF,many,.,TRBJ2-1,17,TRBV3-1
TGTGCCAGTAGTACTCGGACAGCGGGGCAGTGGGAGCAGTACTTC,CASSTRTAGQWEQYF,many,.,TRBJ2-7,15,TRBV19
TGTGCCTGGAGGAGGTCCGGGGAGCTGTTTTTT,CAWRRSGELFF,many,.,TRBJ2-2,11,TRBV30
TGTGCCAGCAGTTTGCGGCAGCAAGAGACCCAGTACTTC,CASSLRQQETQYF,many,.,TRBJ2-5,13,TRBV12-3/TRBV12-4
TGTGCCACCAGCAGAGAAGGCGGGCTGGGGAATGAGCAGTTCTTC,CATSREGGLGNEQFF,many,.,TRBJ2-1,15,TRBV15
TGTGCCAGCAGCTCGTTAGCTTATGGTGATTCACCCCTCCACTTT,CASSSLAYGDSPLHF,many,.,TRBJ1-6,15,TRBV7-6
TGTGCCAGCAGTCCGGGACAGGGCTGGGAAACGCAGTATTTT,CASSPGQGWETQYF,many,TRBD1,TRBJ2-3,14,TRBV6-4
TGTGCCAGCAGTCCAACTAGCGCCCGAGAGACCCAGTACTTC,CASSPTSARETQYF,many,TRBD2,TRBJ2-5,14,TRBV6-5
TGCGCCAGCAGCCAATTACGGGAAAAGGGACACGAGCAGTACTTC,CASSQLREKGHEQYF,many,.,TRBJ2-7,15,TRBV4-1
TGTGCCCTTAAAGGGTGGGCTTTCTTT,CALKGWAFF,many,.,TRBJ1-1,9,TRBV19
TGTGCCAGCAGCTTAATGAGACAGACAGGGGCTCATCAGCCCCAGCATTTT,CASSLMRQTGAHQPQHF,many,TRBD1,TRBJ1-5,17,TRBV7-3
TGTGCCAGCAGCACTGTCCCCTACGAGCAGTACTTC,CASSTVPYEQYF,many,.,TRBJ2-7,12,TRBV5-4
TGTGCCATCGGGAGGTATGCGAACACCGGGGAGCTGTTTTTT,CAIGRYANTGELFF,many,TRBD2,TRBJ2-2,14,TRBV28
TGTGCCAGCAGCTTCGGGGTCGGAAGCACAGATACGCAGTATTTT,CASSFGVGSTDTQYF,.,.,TRBJ2-3,15,TRBV5-6
TGTGCCAGCAGCTCTAGACAGGGACTCTTATCCAATGAGCAGTTCTTC,CASSSRQGLLSNEQFF,many,.,TRBJ2-1,16,TRBV7-2
TGTGCCAGCAGTTTTTCCCGGACAGGGGCAAAAACTAGCACAGATACGCAGTATTTT,CASSFSRTGAKTSTDTQYF,many,TRBD1,TRBJ2-3,19,TRBV27
TGTGCCAGCCGCATGTGGACCGGGGAGCTGTTTTTT,CASRMWTGELFF,many,.,TRBJ2-2,12,TRBV5-6
TGCAGTGCTAGAGATAGCGCGATGTACAATGAGCAGTTCTTC,CSARDSAMYNEQFF,many,.,TRBJ2-1,14,TRBV20-1
TGCGCCAGCAGCCAAGATACTATTACGGGTAGGCAGCCCCAGCATTTT,CASSQDTITGRQPQHF,many,.,TRBJ1-5,16,TRBV4-1
TGTGCCAGCAGCTTAGGCCCCCGGAACACCGGGGAGCTGTTTTTT,CASSLGPRNTGELFF,many,.,TRBJ2-2,15,TRBV7-9
TGTGCCAGCAGTTTACGCGACACAGGAAGCCACGAGCAGTACTTC,CASSLRDTGSHEQYF,many,.,TRBJ2-7,15,TRBV12-3/TRBV12-4
TGTGCCAGCAGCCCCAGGGGACAGGGGGGTACAGATACGCAGTATTTT,CASSPRGQGGTDTQYF,many,TRBD1,TRBJ2-3,16,TRBV6-6
TGTGCCAGCAGTTTCGCCCTAGCGGGAGCGGGGGATACGCAGTATTTT,CASSFALAGAGDTQYF,many,TRBD2,TRBJ2-3,16,TRBV28
TGTGCCAGCAGTTTAGGGGGATTTGGCGAGCAGTACTTC,CASSLGGFGEQYF,many,.,TRBJ2-7,13,TRBV28
TGTGCCACCAACCAGGGGCTGAACACCGGGGAGCTGTTTTTT,CATNQGLNTGELFF,many,.,TRBJ2-2,14,TRBV24-1
TGTGCCAGCAGCAAACTAGCGGCTAGCACAGATACGCAGTATTTT,CASSKLAASTDTQYF,many,TRBD2,TRBJ2-3,15,TRBV7-9
TGTGCCAGCAGTCAAACAAACAGGGGCTCACCCCTCCACTTT,CASSQTNRGSPLHF,many,TRBD1,TRBJ1-6,14,TRBV6-5
TGTGCCAGCAGTGCCGGGTCTCCTAACTACAATGAGCAGTTCTTC,CASSAGSPNYNEQFF,many,.,TRBJ2-1,15,TRBV27
TGTGCCAGCAGCTTAGCTTGGGTCTCTGGGGCCAACGTCCTGACTTTC,CASSLAWVSGANVLTF,many,.,TRBJ2-6,16,TRBV7-9
TGCAGTGCTAGAGAGGTCGGAGATCCCAAAAACATTCAGTACTTC,CSAREVGDPKNIQYF,many,.,TRBJ2-4,15,TRBV20-1
TGTGCCAGCAGCCACGTAGGGGCAAACTACGAGCAGTACTTC,CASSHVGANYEQYF,many,.,TRBJ2-7,14,TRBV7-6
TGTGCCAGCTCACAGAATGCAGACAGGGGTCAGCCCCAGCATTTT,CASSQNADRGQPQHF,many,TRBD1,TRBJ1-5,15,TRBV18
TGTGCTAGTGGTTCAGGAGTTTCTGGGGCCAACGTCCTGACTTTC,CASGSGVSGANVLTF,many,.,TRBJ2-6,15,TRBV12-5
TGCGCCAGCAGCCGTGATGGACAGACCTACGAGCAGTACTTC,CASSRDGQTYEQYF,many,.,TRBJ2-7,14,TRBV4-1
TGTGCCAGCAGCCTAGGAGGGGGGCGCGGAGAGACCCAGTACTTC,CASSLGGGRGETQYF,many,.,TRBJ2-5,15,TRBV7-2
TGTGCCAGCTCACCGGCCAGGGGCTACAATGAGCAGTTCTTC,CASSPARGYNEQFF,few,.,TRBJ2-1,14,TRBV18
TGTGCCAGCAGTTTAACCGGTCCCCAGGTCTACGAGCAGTACTTC,CASSLTGPQVYEQYF,.,.,TRBJ2-7,15,TRBV12-3/TRBV12-4
TGTGCCAGCAGGGGGTCAGCGGGAGGCTTAGGGGATGAGCAGTTCTTC,CASRGSAGGLGDEQFF,many,TRBD2,TRBJ2-1,16,TRBV2
TGCGCCAGCAGCCAGGAAACGGGCGGAACCGGGGAGCTGTTTTTT,CASSQETGGTGELFF,many,.,TRBJ2-2,15,TRBV4-3
TGTGCCAGTAGTTTTGGACAGGGAACCTATCAGCCCCAGCATTTT,CASSFGQGTYQPQHF,many,TRBD1,TRBJ1-5,15,TRBV19
TGTGCCAGCAGCTCGAGCCTAAAACAGGAGTACTTC,CASSSSLKQEYF,many,.,TRBJ2-7,12,TRBV11-2
TGTGCCAGCAGTTTATTAGCGGGAACGAACACCGGGGAGCTGTTTTTT,CASSLLAGTNTGELFF,many,TRBD2,TRBJ2-2,16,TRBV12-3/TRBV12-4
TGTGCCAGCAGCATGCTCGGTTTAGATACGCAGTATTTT,CASSMLGLDTQYF,many,.,TRBJ2-3,13,TRBV7-2
TGTGCCAGCAGCCTAACGGCCTTAATAAGCTCTGGGGCCAACGTCCTGACTTTC,CASSLTALISSGANVLTF,many,.,TRBJ2-6,18,TRBV7-2